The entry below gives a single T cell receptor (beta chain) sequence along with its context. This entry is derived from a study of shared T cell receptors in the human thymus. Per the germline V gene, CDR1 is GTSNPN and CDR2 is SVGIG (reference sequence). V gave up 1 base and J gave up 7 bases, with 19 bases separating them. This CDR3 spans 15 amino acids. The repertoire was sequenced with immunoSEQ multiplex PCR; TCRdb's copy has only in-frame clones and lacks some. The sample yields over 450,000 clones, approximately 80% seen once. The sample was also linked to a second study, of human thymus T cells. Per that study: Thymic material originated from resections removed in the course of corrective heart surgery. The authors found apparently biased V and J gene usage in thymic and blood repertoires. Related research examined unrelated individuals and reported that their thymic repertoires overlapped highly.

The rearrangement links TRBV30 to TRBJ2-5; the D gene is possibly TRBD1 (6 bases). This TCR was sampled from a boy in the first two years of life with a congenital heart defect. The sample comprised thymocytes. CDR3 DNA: TGTGCCTGGAGTGCCCTAGGACAGTTTAGGGTGACCCAGTACTTC. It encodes CAWSALGQFRVTQYF.